This T cell receptor (beta chain) was documented in a study of early T cells in non-severe SARS-CoV-2 infection. This clonotype came up many times. CDR1 and CDR2 from the germline V gene are GTSNPN and SVGIG (reference sequence). V lost 4 bases to trimming and J lost 2 bases, with 18 bases between them. The CDR3 sequence is 15 residues long. MiXCR was run by TCRdb on the 5' RACE reads, yielding one entry per CDR3 protein. The sample holds some 66,000 distinct CDR3 sequences; about 13% are singletons and the top ten take almost 8.5%. The sequencing input was whole blood. The TCR sequence derives from an adult who was a healthcare worker with PCR-confirmed SARS-CoV-2 infection or an uninfected control (not recorded which). The chain couples TRBV30 to TRBJ2-7; TRBD1 is a possible D gene (5 bases). CDR3 region: CAWMGRTTAPYEQYF. The CDR3 DNA reads TGTGCCTGGATGGGTAGGACAACCGCGCCCTACGAGCAGTACTTC.